These T cell receptor beta chains were read from a single sample in a study of T cells in Graves' hyperthyroidism and ophthalmopathy. TCRdb re-called the multiplex PCR reads through MiXCR, storing one row per CDR3 protein. Here the sample spans a few hundred thousand distinct CDR3 sequences, approximately 14% being singletons. The sample taken for sequencing was blood. All receptors come from a woman between 18 and 29 years old with Graves' hyperthyroidism. The CDR3 runs from the conserved cysteine through the conserved F or W. A D gene is named only where the DNA matches it firmly. Clone size is not always given. Where it is, it says once, few, many or a class for expanded clones.

>TRBJ1-1|13|-|-|TRBV30
TGTGCCTGGAAGAGGAATCGAAGGGCTGAAGCTTTCTTT
CAWKRNRRAEAFF
>TRBJ2-7|14|many|TRBD1|TRBV2
TGTGCCAGCAGCACCGACAGGGGGCCCGACGAGCAGTACTTC
CASSTDRGPDEQYF
>TRBJ2-5|13|many|-|TRBV20-1
TGCAGTGCTAGAGTGTGGGGGCGGGAGACCCAGTACTTC
CSARVWGRETQYF
>TRBJ1-1|18|many|-|TRBV11-3
TGTGCCAGCAGCTTAGGTGGCAGCCGATCGCGAATGAACACTGAAGCTTTCTTT
CASSLGGSRSRMNTEAFF
>TRBJ1-1|17|many|TRBD1|TRBV3-1
TGTGCCAGCAGCCACTCCCATCTGACAGGGGTGAACACTGAAGCTTTCTTT
CASSHSHLTGVNTEAFF
>TRBJ2-1|13|many|-|TRBV11-2
TGTGCCAGCAGCTTAGTTGGCGTGAATGAGCAGTTCTTC
CASSLVGVNEQFF
>TRBJ2-5|13|few|-|TRBV12-3/TRBV12-4
TGTGCCAGCAGTTTACGGAGCCAAGAGACCCAGTACTTC
CASSLRSQETQYF
>TRBJ2-7|14|many|-|TRBV7-9
TGTGCCAGCAGCTTAGTAGAGGACAGCTACGAGCAGTACTTC
CASSLVEDSYEQYF
>TRBJ2-5|14|-|TRBD2|TRBV7-2
TGTGCCAGCAGCTCCCAGCGGGGTCAAGAGACCCAGTACTTC
CASSSQRGQETQYF
>TRBJ2-7|15|many|TRBD2|TRBV9
TGTGCCAGCAGCGTATTAGCGGGAGGGCCTTACGAGCAGTACTTC
CASSVLAGGPYEQYF
>TRBJ1-3|16|many|-|TRBV11-2
TGTGCCAGCAGCTTAGGGGCGGGATCGGTTGGAAACACCATATATTTT
CASSLGAGSVGNTIYF
>TRBJ2-2|16|few|TRBD2|TRBV3-1
TGTGCCAGCAGCTTGGCTCTAGCGGGGAACACCGGGGAGCTGTTTTTT
CASSLALAGNTGELFF
>TRBJ2-7|12|many|-|TRBV20-1
TGCAGTGGCACAAAACAGGGTGACGAGCAGTACTTC
CSGTKQGDEQYF
>TRBJ2-2|15|-|-|TRBV9
TGTGCCAGCAGCGTAAAGGCAGGGCACACCGGGGAGCTGTTTTTT
CASSVKAGHTGELFF
>TRBJ1-4|15|many|-|TRBV28
TGTGCCAGCAGTTTATGGTCCGGGGCTAATGAAAAACTGTTTTTT
CASSLWSGANEKLFF
>TRBJ2-4|13|-|-|TRBV30
TGTGCCCGGAGTGGACAGAGGCCTTACATTCAGTACTTC
CARSGQRPYIQYF
>TRBJ2-5|15|many|TRBD1|TRBV6-2/TRBV6-3
TGTGCCAGCAGTCCCGGGGACAGGGATGCAGAGACCCAGTACTTC
CASSPGDRDAETQYF
>TRBJ1-2|13|many|-|TRBV6-1
TGTGCCAGCAGTGACAGGAGGACGACCGGCTACACCTTC
CASSDRRTTGYTF
>TRBJ1-1|15|many|-|TRBV30
TGTGCCTGGATAGGTGGGACCATGGCGTACACTGAAGCTTTCTTT
CAWIGGTMAYTEAFF
>TRBJ2-7|15|few|TRBD2|TRBV5-1
TGCGCCAGCAGCGGGTCGCTAGCGGGAGGTGGGGAGCAGTACTTC
CASSGSLAGGGEQYF
>TRBJ1-1|16|many|TRBD1|TRBV6-1
TGTGCCAGCAGTTCGGACAGGGGACGCCGGGCCGGTGAAGCTTTCTTT
CASSSDRGRRAGEAFF
>TRBJ2-3|15|-|-|TRBV3-1
TGTGCCAGCAGCCCCTCTGTGGTAGTCTCAGATACGCAGTATTTT
CASSPSVVVSDTQYF
>TRBJ2-7|12|many|-|TRBV6-2/TRBV6-3
TGTGCCAGCGGGTTTGGGAACTACGAGCAGTACTTC
CASGFGNYEQYF
>TRBJ1-2|16|few|-|TRBV12-3/TRBV12-4
TGTGCCAGCAGTCCAGAACAGGGAAAGGGGATCTATGGCTACACCTTC
CASSPEQGKGIYGYTF
>TRBJ1-1|15|many|-|TRBV20-1
TGCAGTGCTACGCGCTCCAGGAGGGGGAACACTGAAGCTTTCTTT
CSATRSRRGNTEAFF
>TRBJ2-2|17|few|TRBD2|TRBV5-5
TGTGCCAGCAGCTTGGTGGCGGGAGGGCCGGGAACCGGGGAGCTGTTTTTT
CASSLVAGGPGTGELFF
>TRBJ1-2|16|-|-|TRBV5-1
TGCGCCAGCAGCTTGAGGTCGGGACACAGTAACTATGGCTACACCTTC
CASSLRSGHSNYGYTF
>TRBJ2-7|14|-|TRBD2|TRBV7-3
TGTGCCAGCAGCTTAGAGGGAGGGCCGGGCGAGCAGTACTTC
CASSLEGGPGEQYF
>TRBJ2-3|16|-|TRBD2|TRBV25-1
TGTGCCAGCAGTGAATCTGGGACTAGTGTTGGGCATACGCAGTATTTT
CASSESGTSVGHTQYF
>TRBJ2-1|14|-|-|TRBV18
TGTGCCAGCTCACCACCGACGAGTAACAATGAGCAGTTCTTC
CASSPPTSNNEQFF
>TRBJ1-6|15|once|-|TRBV20-1
TGCAGTGCTACCCGATCCCAGGAATGGGGTTCACCCCTCCACTTT
CSATRSQEWGSPLHF
>TRBJ2-7|12|-|-|TRBV9
TGTGCCAGCAGCGTACAGGGGAATGAGCAGTACTTC
CASSVQGNEQYF
>TRBJ2-1|15|many|TRBD2|TRBV5-1
TGCGCCAGCAGCTTGTCGGGAGGAATTAACAATGAGCAGTTCTTC
CASSLSGGINNEQFF
>TRBJ2-1|16|many|-|TRBV28
TGTGCCAGCACAGATATCGTTGGGCCGCTATACAATGAGCAGTTCTTC
CASTDIVGPLYNEQFF
>TRBJ2-5|14|many|-|TRBV7-2
TGTGCCAGCAGCTCATTGAGGGTCGGAGGGACCCAGTACTTC
CASSSLRVGGTQYF
>TRBJ1-2|13|-|-|TRBV30
TGTGCCTGGAGTGGTACCCTGGGAAAGGGCTACACCTTC
CAWSGTLGKGYTF
>TRBJ2-1|15|many|TRBD2|TRBV14
TGTGCCAGCAGCCCTCCTGGCGGGAGTTTCAATGAGCAGTTCTTC
CASSPPGGSFNEQFF
>TRBJ2-1|14|few|-|TRBV7-9
TGTGCCAGCAGCTCTTGGACAAAGTATTATGAGCAGTTCTTC
CASSSWTKYYEQFF
>TRBJ2-3|15|many|-|TRBV5-1
TGCGCCAGCAGCTCGGCCCCAGCAGGCACAGATACGCAGTATTTT
CASSSAPAGTDTQYF
>TRBJ2-1|14|many|TRBD2|TRBV20-1
TGCAGTGCTAGAGCGTCTAGCGGGATACATGAGCAGTTCTTC
CSARASSGIHEQFF
>TRBJ1-5|14|many|-|TRBV6-1
TGTGCCAGCACAAGAGGATCTAGCAATCAGCCCCAGCATTTT
CASTRGSSNQPQHF